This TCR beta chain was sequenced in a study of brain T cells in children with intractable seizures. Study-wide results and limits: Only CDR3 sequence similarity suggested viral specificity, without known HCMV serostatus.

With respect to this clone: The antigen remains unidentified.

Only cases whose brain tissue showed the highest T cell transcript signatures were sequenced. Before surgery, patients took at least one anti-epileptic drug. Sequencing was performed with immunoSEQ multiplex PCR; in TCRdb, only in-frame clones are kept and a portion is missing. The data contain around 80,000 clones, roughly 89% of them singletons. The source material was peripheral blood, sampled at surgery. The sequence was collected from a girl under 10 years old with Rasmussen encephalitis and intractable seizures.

The CDR3 reads CASGVSSGNTIYF. DNA for the CDR3: TGCGCCAGCGGCGTGAGCTCTGGAAACACCATATATTTT. This chain uses TRBV23-1 with TRBJ1-3; no clear D gene. TRBV23-1 is flagged as an ORF with uncertain function. The V end lost 8 bases, the J end lost 0 bases, and 8 bases lay between the germline ends. The CDR3 is made up of 13 amino acids.